The following is a T cell receptor beta chain sequence with its context. The germline V and J ends were trimmed by 0 bases and 9 bases, with 9 bases remaining between them. Germline-derived CDR1 and CDR2 are MNHEY and SVGAGI. The CDR3 sequence is 13 residues long. The data originate from a study of control samples from healthy donors and cancer patients. Repertoires were generated with immunoSEQ multiplex PCR, while TCRdb's copy carries only in-frame clones and drops some. The sample contains 85,000 to 95,000 clones, 91% of which appear only once. This TCR came from a woman between 25 and 40 years old in good health. The sequencing input was blood. The rearrangement joins TRBV6-5 to TRBJ2-1, with D tentatively TRBD1 or TRBD2 (5 bases each). CDR3 loop: CASSYSSGGEQFF. DNA of the CDR3: TGTGCCAGCAGTTACTCGAGTGGGGGTGAGCAGTTCTTC.